Here is one T cell receptor beta chain with its context. Its target is not known. TCRdb re-called the 5' RACE reads with MiXCR, one entry per CDR3 protein. The sample records about 400,000 distinct CDR3 sequences, 9.5% to 13% being singletons. This entry belongs to a study of T cells after yellow fever vaccination. Across the study: Preparation of fractions with low cell numbers was performed using SMART-Seq v4 Ultra Low Input. General study findings and limits: Among primary-vaccination clones, most reappeared after the booster, at just under 98% for CD4 and 88% for CD8. By day 5 rather than day 15, the secondary response had peaked, though it was weaker. Shared CD4/CD8 clonotypes were a small share, likely from convergent recombination.

The sequencing used PBMCs, collected on the day of the first yellow fever vaccination. This clonotype originated in a man aged 18-30 years who received the YFV17D yellow fever vaccine.

The chain's CDR3 is CASSPSWGRSGGQETQYF. DNA for the CDR3: TGTGCCAGCTCACCCTCATGGGGGCGTAGCGGGGGCCAAGAGACCCAGTACTTC. This chain uses TRBV18 with TRBJ2-5; 9 positions match TRBD2. From germline, CDR1 is KGHSH and CDR2 LQKENI. With V trimmed by 3 bases and J by 1 base, 12 bases remained unmatched. The CDR3 runs 18 residues. Supplemented by reference TRBV18 and TRBJ2-5, the full variable domain reads NAGVMQNPRHLVRRRGQEARLRCSPMKGHSHVYWYRQLPEEGLKFMVYLQKENIIDESGMPKERFSAEFPKEGPSILRIQQVVRGDSAAYFCASSPSWGRSGGQETQYFGPGTRLLVL.